This TCR beta chain was recorded in a study of T-cell reconstitution after alpha-beta-depleted transplantation in children. This sample's TCRbeta library carried unique molecular identifier barcodes. TCRdb fed the PCR reads into MiXCR, producing one record per CDR3 protein. Of about 260,000 distinct CDR3 sequences listed, around 8% were seen once; the top ten hold 6% to 7%. There are many counts of this clonotype. The V segment lost 3 bases and the J segment 5 bases; nucleotides outside the gene matches: 3. The V gene's germline CDR1 is LNHNV and CDR2 YYDKDF (reference sequence). This CDR3 is built from 13 residues.

This TCR was recovered from a male patient between 5 and 17 years old who had a stem cell transplant for acute lymphoblastic leukemia, so the T cells may come from the graft donor. Specimen: PBMCs, mostly from graft donor cells, collected 180 days after TCRalphabeta/CD19-depleted stem cell transplant. The chain has TRBV15 and TRBJ2-7, with 8 bases aligning to TRBD1. The CDR3 DNA reads as TGTGCCACCAGCAGGGACAGGGTCGACGAGCAGTACTTC. Translated: CATSRDRVDEQYF.